This TCR beta chain is drawn from a study of control samples from healthy donors and cancer patients. The protocol was immunoSEQ multiplex PCR, while the TCRdb copy is restricted to in-frame clones and leaves out a portion. The sample carries around 80,000 clones, 94% recorded once. The source of this sequence is a woman aged 30 to 39 in good health. The sequenced sample consisted of blood.

The DNA of the CDR3 is TGTGCCAGCTCGATAGCGGGAAACACCATATATTTT. It codes for CASSIAGNTIYF. V is TRBV6-5 and J is TRBJ1-3; no reliable D call. The V end lost 8 bases, the J end lost 4 bases, and 9 bases lay between the germline ends. The CDR3 totals 12 residues. CDR1 is MNHEY and CDR2 is SVGAGI in the germline V gene.